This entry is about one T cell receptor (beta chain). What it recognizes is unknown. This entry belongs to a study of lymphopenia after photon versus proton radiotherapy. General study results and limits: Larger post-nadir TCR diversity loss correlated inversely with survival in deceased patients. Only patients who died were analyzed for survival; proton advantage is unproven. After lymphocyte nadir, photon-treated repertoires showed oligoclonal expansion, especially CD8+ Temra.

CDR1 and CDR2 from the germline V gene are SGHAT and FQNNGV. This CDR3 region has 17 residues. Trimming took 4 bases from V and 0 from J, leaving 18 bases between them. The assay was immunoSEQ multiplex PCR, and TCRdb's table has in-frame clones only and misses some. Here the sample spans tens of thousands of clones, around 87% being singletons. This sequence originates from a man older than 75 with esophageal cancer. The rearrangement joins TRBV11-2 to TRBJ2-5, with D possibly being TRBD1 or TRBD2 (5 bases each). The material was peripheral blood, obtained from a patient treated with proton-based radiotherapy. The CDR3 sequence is CASSSPFLGRYQETQYF. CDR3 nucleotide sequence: TGTGCCAGCAGCTCCCCCTTTTTGGGACGGTACCAAGAGACCCAGTACTTC.